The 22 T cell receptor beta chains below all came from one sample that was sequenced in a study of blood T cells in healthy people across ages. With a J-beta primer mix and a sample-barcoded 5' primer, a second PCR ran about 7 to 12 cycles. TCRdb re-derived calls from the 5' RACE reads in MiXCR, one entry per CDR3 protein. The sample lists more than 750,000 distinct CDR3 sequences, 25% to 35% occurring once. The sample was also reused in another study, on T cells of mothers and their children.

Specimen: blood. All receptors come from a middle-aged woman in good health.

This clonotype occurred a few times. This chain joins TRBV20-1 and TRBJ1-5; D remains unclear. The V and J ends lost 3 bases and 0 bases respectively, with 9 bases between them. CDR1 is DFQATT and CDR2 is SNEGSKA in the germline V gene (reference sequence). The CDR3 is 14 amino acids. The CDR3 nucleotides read TGCAGTGCTAGTTCCACGAATAGCAATCAGCCCCAGCATTTT. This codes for CSASSTNSNQPQHF.

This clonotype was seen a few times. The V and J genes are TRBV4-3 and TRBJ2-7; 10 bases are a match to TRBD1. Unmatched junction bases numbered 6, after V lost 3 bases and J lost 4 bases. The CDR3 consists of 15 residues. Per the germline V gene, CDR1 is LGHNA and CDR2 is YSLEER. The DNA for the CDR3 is TGCGCCAGCAGCCATTCCGGGACAGGGGAATACGAGCAGTACTTC. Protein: CASSHSGTGEYEQYF.

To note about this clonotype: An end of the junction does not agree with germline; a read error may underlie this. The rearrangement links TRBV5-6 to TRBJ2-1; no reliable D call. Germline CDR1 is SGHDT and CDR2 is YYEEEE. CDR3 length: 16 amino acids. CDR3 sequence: CASSLMATASYNEQFF. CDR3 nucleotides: TGCGCCAGCAGCTTGATGGCGACTGCCTCCTACAATGAGCAGTTCTTC.

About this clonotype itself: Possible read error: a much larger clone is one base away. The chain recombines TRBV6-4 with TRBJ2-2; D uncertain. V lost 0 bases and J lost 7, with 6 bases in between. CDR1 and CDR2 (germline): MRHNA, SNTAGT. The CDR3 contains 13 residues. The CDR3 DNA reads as TGTGCCAGCAGTGACTCTTACATCGGGGAGCTGTTTTTT. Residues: CASSDSYIGELFF.

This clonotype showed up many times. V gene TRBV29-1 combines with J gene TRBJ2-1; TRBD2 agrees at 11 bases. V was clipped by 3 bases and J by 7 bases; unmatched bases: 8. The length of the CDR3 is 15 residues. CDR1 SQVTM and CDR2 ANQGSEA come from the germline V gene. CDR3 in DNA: TGCAGCGTTGACATAGCGGGGGGGCAAGGGAATGAGCAGTTCTTC. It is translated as CSVDIAGGQGNEQFF.

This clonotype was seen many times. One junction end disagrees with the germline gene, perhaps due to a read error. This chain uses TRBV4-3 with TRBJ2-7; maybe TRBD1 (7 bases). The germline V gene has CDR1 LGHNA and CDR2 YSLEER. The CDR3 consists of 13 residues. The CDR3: CASSQGGGYEQYF. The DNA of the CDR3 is TGTGCCAGCTCCCAGGGGGGAGGCTACGAGCAGTACTTC.

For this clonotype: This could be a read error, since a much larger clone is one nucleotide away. Here the CDR3 reads CAGSDVRQLNTEAFF. As DNA, the CDR3 is TGTGCCGGCAGTGATGTTAGACAGTTGAACACTGAAGCTTTCTTT. This sequence joins TRBV6-1 and TRBJ1-1, with D possibly matching TRBD1 (5 bases). The CDR3 extends over 15 amino acids. Germline V gene sequence: CDR1 MNHNS, CDR2 SASEGT.

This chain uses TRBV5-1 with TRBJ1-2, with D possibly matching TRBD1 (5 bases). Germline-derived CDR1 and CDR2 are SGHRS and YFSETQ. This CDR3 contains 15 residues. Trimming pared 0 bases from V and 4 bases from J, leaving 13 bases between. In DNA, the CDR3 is TGCGCCAGCAGCTTGGAAGGGGCGCGGGGCTATGGCTACACCTTC. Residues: CASSLEGARGYGYTF.

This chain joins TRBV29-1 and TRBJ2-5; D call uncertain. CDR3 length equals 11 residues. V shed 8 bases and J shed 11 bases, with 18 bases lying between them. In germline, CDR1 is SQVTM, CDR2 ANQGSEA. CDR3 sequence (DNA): TGCAGCTCAATACGACAAGGTGAGCAGTACTTC. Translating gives CSSIRQGEQYF.

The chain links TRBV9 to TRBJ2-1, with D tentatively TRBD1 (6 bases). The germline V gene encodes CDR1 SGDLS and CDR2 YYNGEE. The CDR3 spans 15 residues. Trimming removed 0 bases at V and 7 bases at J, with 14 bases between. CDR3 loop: CASSVAPQGWNEQFF. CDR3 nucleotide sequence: TGTGCCAGCAGCGTAGCCCCGCAGGGGTGGAATGAGCAGTTCTTC.

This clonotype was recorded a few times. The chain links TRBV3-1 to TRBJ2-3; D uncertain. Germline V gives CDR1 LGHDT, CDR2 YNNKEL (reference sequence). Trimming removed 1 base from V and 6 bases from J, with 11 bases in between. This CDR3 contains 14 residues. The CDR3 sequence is CASSQVARGDTQYF. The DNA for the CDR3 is TGTGCCAGCAGCCAAGTAGCCCGAGGTGATACGCAGTATTTT.

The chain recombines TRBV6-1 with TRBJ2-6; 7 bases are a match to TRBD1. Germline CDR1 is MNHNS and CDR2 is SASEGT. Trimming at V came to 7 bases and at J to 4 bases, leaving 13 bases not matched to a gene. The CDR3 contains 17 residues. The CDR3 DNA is TGTGCCAGCACTCCACAGGGGCCCATGCTGGGGGCCAACGTCCTGACTTTC. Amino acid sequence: CASTPQGPMLGANVLTF.

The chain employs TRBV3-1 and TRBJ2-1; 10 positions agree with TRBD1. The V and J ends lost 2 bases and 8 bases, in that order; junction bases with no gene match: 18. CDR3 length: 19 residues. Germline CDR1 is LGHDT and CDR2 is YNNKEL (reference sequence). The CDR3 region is CASSQISPYRDRGFHEQFF. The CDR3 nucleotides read TGTGCCAGCAGCCAAATATCGCCGTACCGGGACAGGGGTTTCCATGAGCAGTTCTTC.

This CDR3 is CASSLFVTEAFF. The CDR3 nucleotides read TGTGCCAGCAGCTTGTTCGTGACTGAAGCTTTCTTT. The chain has TRBV7-2 and TRBJ1-1; no clear D gene. Germline lookup yields CDR1 SGHTA and CDR2 FQGNSA. The germline V and J ends were trimmed by 3 bases and 5 bases, with 7 bases remaining between them. The CDR3 runs to 12 residues.

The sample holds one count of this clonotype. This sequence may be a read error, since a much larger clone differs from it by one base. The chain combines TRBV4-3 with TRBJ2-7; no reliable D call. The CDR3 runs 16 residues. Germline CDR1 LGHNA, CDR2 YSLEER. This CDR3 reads CASSQEFFRDTYEQCF. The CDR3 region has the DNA TGCGCCAGCAGCCAAGAATTTTTTAGGGATACTTACGAGCAGTGCTTC.

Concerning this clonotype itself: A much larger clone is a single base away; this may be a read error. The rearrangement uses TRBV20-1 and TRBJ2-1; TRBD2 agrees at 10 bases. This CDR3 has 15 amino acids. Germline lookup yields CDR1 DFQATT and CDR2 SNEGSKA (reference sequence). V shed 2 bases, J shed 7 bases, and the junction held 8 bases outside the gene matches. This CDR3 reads CSARPGASGGNEQFF. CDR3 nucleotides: TGCAGTGCTAGACCCGGGGCTAGCGGGGGAAATGAGCAGTTCTTC.

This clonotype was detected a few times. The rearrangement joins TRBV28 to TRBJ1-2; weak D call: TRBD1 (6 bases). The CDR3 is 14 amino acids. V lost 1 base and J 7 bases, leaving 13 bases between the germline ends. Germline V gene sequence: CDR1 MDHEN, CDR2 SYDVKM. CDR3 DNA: TGTGCCAGCAGTTTATTCAGGGGCAAGGGTGGCTACACCTTC. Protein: CASSLFRGKGGYTF.

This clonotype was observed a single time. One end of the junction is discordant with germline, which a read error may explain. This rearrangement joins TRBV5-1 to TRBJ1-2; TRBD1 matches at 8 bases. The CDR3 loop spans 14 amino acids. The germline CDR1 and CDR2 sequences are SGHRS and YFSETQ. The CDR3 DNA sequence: TGCGCCTGCAGCTTGGTACAGGGGGACTATGGCTACACCTTC. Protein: CACSLVQGDYGYTF.

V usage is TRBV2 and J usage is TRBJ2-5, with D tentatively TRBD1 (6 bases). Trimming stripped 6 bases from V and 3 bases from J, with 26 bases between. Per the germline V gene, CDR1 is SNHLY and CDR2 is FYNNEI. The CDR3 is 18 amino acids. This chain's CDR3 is CASRPGRNSTGIEETQYF. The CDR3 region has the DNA TGTGCCAGCAGGCCGGGTCGGAACTCCACAGGGATTGAAGAGACCCAGTACTTC. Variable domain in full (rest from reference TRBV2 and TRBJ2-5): EPEVTQTPSHQVTQMGQEVILRCVPISNHLYFYWYRQILGQKVEFLVSFYNNEISEKSEIFDDQFSVERPDGSNFTLKIRSTKLEDSAMYFCASRPGRNSTGIEETQYFGPGTRLLVL.

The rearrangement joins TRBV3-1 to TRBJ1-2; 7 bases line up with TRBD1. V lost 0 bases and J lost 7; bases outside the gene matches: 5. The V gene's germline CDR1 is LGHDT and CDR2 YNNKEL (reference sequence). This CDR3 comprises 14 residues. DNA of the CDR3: TGTGCCAGCAGCCAAGATGACAGGGTAGGTGGCTACACCTTC. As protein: CASSQDDRVGGYTF.

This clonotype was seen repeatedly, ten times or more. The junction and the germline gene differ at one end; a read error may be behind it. CDR3 sequence reads: CASSSMGQGSGETQYF. For the CDR3, the DNA is TGTGCTAGCAGCTCCATGGGACAGGGAAGCGGAGAGACCCAGTACTTC. The rearrangement joins TRBV7-7 to TRBJ2-5; TRBD1 agrees at 9 bases. This CDR3 has 16 amino acids. Germline lookup yields CDR1 SSHAT and CDR2 FNYEAQ (reference sequence).

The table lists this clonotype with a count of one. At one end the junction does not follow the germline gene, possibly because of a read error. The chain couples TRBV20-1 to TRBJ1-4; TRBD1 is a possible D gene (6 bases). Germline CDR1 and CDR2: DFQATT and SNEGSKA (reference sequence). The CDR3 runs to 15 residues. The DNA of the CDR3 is TGTAGTGCTAGATTTACAGGGAGGTGGTATGAAAAACTGTTTTTT. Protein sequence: CSARFTGRWYEKLFF.